A single sample is the source of the 25 T cell receptor beta chains below, sequenced in a study of vaccination effects on CD4 cells after COVID-19. The antigens for these receptors are not known. A 10-day culture period preceded the isolation of CD4+ T cells. Here immunoSEQ multiplex PCR was the method, and the copy in TCRdb shows in-frame clones only, minus some. The sample includes under 40,000 clones, more than 75% of them seen just once. Material: CD4+ T cells from PBMCs cultured without peptide, obtained before COVID-19 vaccination. Receptor source: a human donor who received a COVID-19 vaccine.

The chain carries TRBV19 and TRBJ2-2, with D possibly TRBD1 on 7 matching bases. This CDR3 is built from 16 residues. Deletions cut 7 bases from V and 3 bases from J, with 18 bases between. Germline values: CDR1 LNHDA, CDR2 SQIVND (reference sequence). The CDR3 nucleotides read TGTGCCAGTACCGCAGGGGGTAGCGGCTACACCGGGGAGCTGTTTTTT. It translates to CASTAGGSGYTGELFF.

The chain recombines TRBV4-3 with TRBJ1-2, with D unresolved. V gave up 6 bases and J gave up 4 bases, with 18 bases separating them. This CDR3 contains 15 residues. Germline lookup yields CDR1 LGHNA and CDR2 YSLEER. CDR3 sequence (DNA): TGCGCCAGCAGGGCCGGGCCCTCGGCCGGCTATGGCTACACCTTC. It yields the protein CASRAGPSAGYGYTF.

This clone was observed a single time. The chain uses TRBV19 and TRBJ1-2; D is possibly TRBD1 (6 bases). This CDR3 contains 14 residues. The V end lost 6 bases, the J end lost 4 bases, and 15 bases lay between the germline ends. The germline gives CDR1 LNHDA, CDR2 SQIVND (reference sequence). The CDR3 loop reads CASSKGDLSYGYTF. The CDR3 nucleotides are TGTGCCAGTAGCAAGGGGGACCTTTCCTATGGCTACACCTTC.

The gene calls are TRBV6-5 and TRBJ2-1, with 7 bases lining up with TRBD2. The CDR3 totals 14 residues. Germline assignment: CDR1 MNHEY and CDR2 SVGAGI. With V trimmed by 8 bases and J by 4 bases, 8 bases remained unmatched. The DNA of the CDR3 is TGTGCCAGCGGGCCCACTAGCGTATACAATGAGCAGTTCTTC. Its translation is CASGPTSVYNEQFF.

This rearrangement joins TRBV7-9 to TRBJ2-2, with 10 positions matching TRBD1. Germline loops: CDR1 SEHNR, CDR2 FQNEAQ (reference sequence). V gave up 7 bases and J gave up 3 bases; unmatched junction bases: 8. The CDR3 extends over 16 amino acids. This chain's CDR3 is CASNGPGTGDTGELFF. DNA of the CDR3: TGTGCCAGCAACGGACCCGGGACAGGGGACACCGGGGAGCTGTTTTTT.

The chain carries TRBV28 and TRBJ2-7, with TRBD2 matching 8 bases. With 7 bases clipped from V and 3 bases from J, the junction kept 14 bases outside the gene matches. From germline, CDR1 is MDHEN and CDR2 SYDVKM. This CDR3 has 16 amino acids. As DNA, the CDR3 is TGTGCCAGCACCTCGGGGGGGCGGGGAAAAAACTACGAGCAGTACGTC. Translating gives CASTSGGRGKNYEQYV.

The rearrangement links TRBV7-3 to TRBJ2-5, with D unresolved. Trimming removed 4 bases from V and 4 bases from J, with 13 bases in between. Germline V gene sequence: CDR1 SGHTA, CDR2 FQGTGA. The CDR3 has 14 residues. In nucleotides, the CDR3 is TGTGCCAGCAGCTCCTTTGGGTCGGGAGAGACCCAGTACTTC. Translating gives CASSSFGSGETQYF.

The chain employs TRBV9 and TRBJ2-1; possibly TRBD1 or TRBD2 for D (6 bases each). The CDR3 extends over 15 amino acids. Deletions cut 3 bases from V and 0 bases from J, with 10 bases between. Germline V gene lookup returns CDR1 SGDLS and CDR2 YYNGEE. CDR3 in amino acids: CASSDGGSSYNEQFF. The CDR3 coding sequence is TGTGCCAGCAGCGACGGGGGCAGCTCCTACAATGAGCAGTTCTTC.

The chain uses TRBV5-1 and TRBJ2-1; D is unclear. Germline loops: CDR1 SGHRS, CDR2 YFSETQ. This CDR3 is 13 amino acids long. The V and J ends lost 1 base and 2 bases respectively, with 4 bases between them. Here the CDR3 DNA reads TGCGCCAGCAGCTTGACAACCTACAATGAGCAGTTCTTC. It specifies CASSLTTYNEQFF.

The V and J genes are TRBV12-3 or TRBV12-4 and TRBJ1-1; tentatively, D is TRBD1 (6 bases). The CDR3 is made up of 13 amino acids. Trimming pared 6 bases from V and 8 bases from J, leaving 16 bases between. The CDR3 sequence is CASSLLQGLEAFF. The CDR3 DNA reads TGTGCCAGCAGCCTCTTACAGGGACTCGAAGCTTTCTTT.

This chain connects TRBV7-9 to TRBJ2-1, with D possibly TRBD2 on 6 matching bases. V lost 5 bases, J lost 8 bases, and 13 bases lay in between. CDR3 length: 13 residues. From germline, CDR1 is SEHNR and CDR2 FQNEAQ (reference sequence). CDR3 protein: CASSPGLPDEQFF. The CDR3 DNA sequence: TGTGCCAGCAGCCCGGGACTCCCGGATGAGCAGTTCTTC. The full variable domain, rest sourced from reference TRBV7-9 and TRBJ2-1, is DTGVSQNPRHKITKRGQNVTFRCDPISEHNRLYWYRQTLGQGPEFLTYFQNEAQLEKSRLLSDRFSAERPKGSFSTLEIQRTEQGDSAMYLCASSPGLPDEQFFGPGTRLTVL.

The chain has TRBV7-9 and TRBJ1-6; 7 bases are a match to TRBD1. The CDR3 covers 15 residues. Per germline, CDR1 SEHNR and CDR2 FQNEAQ (reference sequence). J was trimmed by 5 bases and V by 5 bases; bases with no gene match: 6. CDR3 in amino acids: CASSRDSQNNSPLHF. The CDR3 bases are TGTGCCAGCAGCCGGGACAGTCAGAATAATTCACCCCTCCACTTT.

V gene TRBV6-6 combines with J gene TRBJ1-2; D not certain. CDR1 MNHNY and CDR2 SVGAGI come from the germline V gene (reference sequence). The CDR3 is 14 amino acids. V lost 3 bases and J lost 8, with 16 bases in between. For the CDR3, the DNA is TGTGCCAGCAGTTATCAGAAGGAGTCGAGAGGCTACACCTTC. Residues: CASSYQKESRGYTF.

The J gene is TRBJ2-5, the V gene TRBV12-5, with 9 bases identical to TRBD1. The CDR3 loop spans 18 amino acids. V shed 1 base, J shed 2 bases, and the junction held 11 bases outside the gene matches. CDR1 and CDR2 (germline): LGHNT, FRNRAP. The CDR3 nucleotides read TGTGCTAGTGGTTTGGCCCTAATGGGACAGGGCTTTCAAGAGACCCAGTACTTC. Protein sequence: CASGLALMGQGFQETQYF.

This chain uses TRBV29-1 with TRBJ1-2; D is possibly TRBD1 (5 bases). In germline, CDR1 is SQVTM, CDR2 ANQGSEA. CDR3 length: 12 amino acids. The V gene lost 8 bases and the J gene lost 6 bases, with 16 bases spanning the gap. The DNA of the CDR3 is TGCAGCACCTCGAAGGGGAACGATGGCTACACCTTC. Protein product: CSTSKGNDGYTF.

The rearrangement joins TRBV7-2 to TRBJ2-4; TRBD1 might be the D (6 bases). There are 15 residues in the CDR3. From germline, CDR1 is SGHTA and CDR2 FQGNSA. The V end was cut by 5 bases, the J end by 0 bases, with 11 bases between. The CDR3 sequence: CASSATGIAKNIQYF. CDR3 sequence (DNA): TGTGCCAGCAGCGCCACAGGGATAGCCAAAAACATTCAGTACTTC.

The CDR3, as DNA: TGTGCCAGCTCACCTGGACAGGTCTATGGCTACACCTTC. It yields the protein CASSPGQVYGYTF. This chain uses TRBV18 with TRBJ1-2, with 7 bases lining up with TRBD1. Trimming took 3 bases from V and 4 from J; bases not matched to a gene: 2. Germline V gene data show CDR1 as KGHSH and CDR2 as LQKENI. This CDR3 comprises 13 residues. The variable domain in full, with the rest retrieved from reference TRBV18 and TRBJ1-2, is NAGVMQNPRHLVRRRGQEARLRCSPMKGHSHVYWYRQLPEEGLKFMVYLQKENIIDESGMPKERFSAEFPKEGPSILRIQQVVRGDSAAYFCASSPGQVYGYTFGSGTRLTVV.

CDR3 residues: CASSRNGQGPDTQYF. The CDR3, as DNA: TGCGCCAGCAGCCGAAACGGACAGGGGCCGGATACGCAGTATTTT. The chain recombines TRBV5-1 with TRBJ2-3; 9 nucleotides align to TRBD1. Germline CDR1 and CDR2: SGHRS and YFSETQ. Trimming removed 4 bases from V and 6 bases from J; junction bases left unmatched: 9. The CDR3 is 15 amino acids.

CDR3 sequence (DNA): TGTGTTACAGGGAACTCCTACGAGCAGTACGTC. Amino acids: CVTGNSYEQYV. The rearrangement uses TRBV7-9 and TRBJ2-7; possible D gene TRBD1, 6 bases. Germline V gives CDR1 SEHNR, CDR2 FQNEAQ (reference sequence). This CDR3 has 11 residues.

The chain has TRBV19 and TRBJ1-1; 8 bases are a match to TRBD1. V was pared by 1 base and J by 8 bases, with 3 bases of the junction left unmatched. This CDR3 is 13 amino acids long. Germline V gene data show CDR1 as LNHDA and CDR2 as SQIVND (reference sequence). The CDR3 region is CASSIGDRKEAFF. CDR3 nucleotide sequence: TGTGCCAGTAGTATAGGGGACAGGAAAGAAGCTTTCTTT.

This clone was seen only once. The rearrangement uses TRBV5-1 and TRBJ1-1; D perhaps matches TRBD1 (5 bases). The CDR3 is 14 residues long. From germline, CDR1 is SGHRS and CDR2 YFSETQ. Trimming took off 1 base at V and 2 bases at J, with 9 bases between the two ends. CDR3 sequence reads: CASSLTRANTEAFF. As DNA, the CDR3 is TGCGCCAGCAGCTTGACCAGGGCTAACACTGAAGCTTTCTTT. The whole variable domain, filled in from reference TRBV5-1 and TRBJ1-1, reads KAGVTQTPRYLIKTRGQQVTLSCSPISGHRSVSWYQQTPGQGLQFLFEYFSETQRNKGNFPGRFSGRQFSNSRSEMNVSTLELGDSALYLCASSLTRANTEAFFGQGTRLTVV.

This clone was counted a few times. V and J are TRBV29-1 and TRBJ1-3; unclear D gene. This CDR3 has 13 amino acids. V was pared by 7 bases and J by 4 bases, with 14 bases between. CDR1 and CDR2 from the germline V gene are SQVTM and ANQGSEA. CDR3 DNA: TGCAGCGGCGGCCAGGCAGGCGGAAACACCATATATTTT. This translates into CSGGQAGGNTIYF. The full variable domain, its missing parts supplied by reference TRBV29-1 and TRBJ1-3, is SAVISQKPSRDICQRGTSLTIQCQVDSQVTMMFWYRQQPGQSLTLIATANQGSEATYESGFVIDKFPISRPNLTFSTLTVSNMSPEDSSIYLCSGGQAGGNTIYFGEGSWLTVV.

The V gene is TRBV27, the J gene TRBJ1-6; 10 bases are a match to TRBD1. The trim removed 5 bases at V and 4 bases at J, leaving 5 bases unmatched. This CDR3 region has 16 residues. CDR1 MNHEY and CDR2 SMNVEV come from the germline V gene (reference sequence). The CDR3 DNA follows: TGTGCCAGCAGTCTGGGGACAGGGGTGTATAATTCACCCCTCCACTTT. This translates into CASSLGTGVYNSPLHF.

CDR3 nucleotide sequence: TGTGCCAGCAGCCCCGGTCCCGGGACAGGGACCGGTCACAATGAGCAGTTCTTC. Encoded protein: CASSPGPGTGTGHNEQFF. V is TRBV7-7 and J is TRBJ2-1; the match to TRBD1 covers 9 bases. The germline gives CDR1 SSHAT, CDR2 FNYEAQ (reference sequence). V shed 5 bases, J shed 5 bases, and the junction held 16 bases outside the gene matches. The CDR3 has 18 amino acids.

The chain uses TRBV4-1 and TRBJ2-1; weak D call: TRBD1 (5 bases). From germline, CDR1 is MGHRA and CDR2 YSYEKL. V was shortened by 3 bases and J by 0 bases, with 6 bases between the two germline ends. This CDR3 has 14 amino acids. CDR3 DNA sequence: TGCGCCAGCAGCCACAGGGCCTCCTACAATGAGCAGTTCTTC. Its protein product is CASSHRASYNEQFF.